Detailed here is one T cell receptor beta chain. The sample belongs to a study of cytomegalovirus exposure and HLA in healthy donors. Trimming shortened V by 5 bases and J by 7 bases, and 12 bases separated the two germline ends. The CDR3 totals 13 residues. Germline loops: CDR1 LNHDA, CDR2 SQIVND (reference sequence). Both 60 Vbeta primers and 13 Jbeta primers went into the PCR. The method was immunoSEQ multiplex PCR; TCRdb's version includes in-frame clones alone and lacks a portion of them. This sample has 200,000 to 250,000 clones; over 65% occur once, and the top ten carry 0.63%. The chain uses TRBV19 and TRBJ2-1; D possibly corresponds to TRBD1 (5 bases). Source material: PBMCs. This TCR came from a man aged 18-30 years in good health and CMV-seronegative. CDR3 coding DNA: TGTGCCAGTAGTCCCCCCAGGGAAAATGAGCAGTTCTTC. It specifies CASSPPRENEQFF.